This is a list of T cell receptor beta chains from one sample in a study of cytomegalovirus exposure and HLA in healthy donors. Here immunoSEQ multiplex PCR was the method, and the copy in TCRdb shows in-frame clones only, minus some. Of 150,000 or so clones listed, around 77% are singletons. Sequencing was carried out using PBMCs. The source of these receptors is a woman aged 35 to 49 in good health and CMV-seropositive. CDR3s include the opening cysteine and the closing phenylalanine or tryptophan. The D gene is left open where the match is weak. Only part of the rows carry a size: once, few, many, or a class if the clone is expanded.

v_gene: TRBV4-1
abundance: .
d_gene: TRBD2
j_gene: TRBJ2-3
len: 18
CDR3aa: CASSQVPPSGGFLDTQYF
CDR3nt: TGCGCCAGCAGCCAAGTCCCTCCTAGCGGGGGGTTCCTAGATACGCAGTATTTT

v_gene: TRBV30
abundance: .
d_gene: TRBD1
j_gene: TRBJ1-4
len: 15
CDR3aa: CAWSKPDRDNEKLFF
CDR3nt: TGTGCCTGGAGTAAGCCGGACAGGGATAATGAAAAACTGTTTTTT

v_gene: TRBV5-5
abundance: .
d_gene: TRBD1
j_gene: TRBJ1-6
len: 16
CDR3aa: CASSSDYRGMNSPLHF
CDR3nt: TGTGCCAGCAGCTCAGACTACAGGGGCATGAATTCACCCCTCCACTTT

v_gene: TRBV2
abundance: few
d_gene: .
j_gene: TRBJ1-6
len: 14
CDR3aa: CASSSGKGNSPLHF
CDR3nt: TGTGCCAGCAGTTCAGGGAAGGGTAATTCACCCCTCCACTTT

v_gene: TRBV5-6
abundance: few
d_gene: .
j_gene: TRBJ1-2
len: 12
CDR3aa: CASSRGNSGYTF
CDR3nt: TGTGCCAGCAGCCGGGGAAACTCTGGCTACACCTTC

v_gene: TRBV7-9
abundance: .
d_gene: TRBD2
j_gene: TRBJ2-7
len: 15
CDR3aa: CASSPTSGGTYEQYF
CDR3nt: TGTGCCAGCAGCCCAACTAGCGGGGGAACCTACGAGCAGTACTTC

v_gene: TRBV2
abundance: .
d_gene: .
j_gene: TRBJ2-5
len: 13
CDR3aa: CATALGGLETQYF
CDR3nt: TGTGCCACAGCCTTAGGGGGATTGGAGACCCAGTACTTC

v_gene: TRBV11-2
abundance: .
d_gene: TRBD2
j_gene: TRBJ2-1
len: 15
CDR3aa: CASSLVLAGGTEQFF
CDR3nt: TGTGCCAGCAGCTTAGTCCTAGCGGGGGGTACTGAGCAGTTCTTC

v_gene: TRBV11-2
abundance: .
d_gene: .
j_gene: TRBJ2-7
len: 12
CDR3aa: CASSSDSYEQYF
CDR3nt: TGTGCCAGCAGCTCCGACAGTTACGAGCAGTACTTC

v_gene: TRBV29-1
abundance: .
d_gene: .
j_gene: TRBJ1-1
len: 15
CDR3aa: CSVEGLIEANAEAFF
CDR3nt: TGCAGCGTTGAAGGGTTGATCGAGGCTAACGCTGAAGCTTTCTTT

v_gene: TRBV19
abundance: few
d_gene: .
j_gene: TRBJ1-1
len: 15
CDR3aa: CASSIVTGGSTEAFF
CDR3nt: TGTGCCAGTAGTATAGTAACGGGAGGGAGCACTGAAGCTTTCTTT

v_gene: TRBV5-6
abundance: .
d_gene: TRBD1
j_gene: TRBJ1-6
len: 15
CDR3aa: CASSSGGKENSPLHF
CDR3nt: TGTGCCAGCAGTTCAGGGGGAAAAGAAAATTCACCCCTCCACTTT

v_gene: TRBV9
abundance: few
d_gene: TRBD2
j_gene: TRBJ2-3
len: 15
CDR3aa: CASSVLAGGLDTQYF
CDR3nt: TGTGCCAGCAGCGTACTAGCGGGGGGGTTAGATACGCAGTATTTT

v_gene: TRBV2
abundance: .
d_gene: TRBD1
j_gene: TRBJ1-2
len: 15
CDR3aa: CASSEKRQGPVGYTF
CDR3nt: TGTGCCAGCAGTGAAAAGCGACAGGGCCCGGTCGGCTACACCTTC

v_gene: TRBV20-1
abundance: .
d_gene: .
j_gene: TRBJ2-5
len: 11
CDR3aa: CSASQGETQYF
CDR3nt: TGCAGTGCTAGCCAGGGGGAGACCCAGTACTTC

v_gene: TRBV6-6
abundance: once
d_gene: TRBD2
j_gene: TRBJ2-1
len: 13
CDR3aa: CASKIGLAGEQFF
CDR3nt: TGTGCCAGCAAAATAGGACTAGCGGGAGAGCAGTTCTTC

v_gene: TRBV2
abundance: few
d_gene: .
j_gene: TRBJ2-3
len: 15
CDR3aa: CASSSFAGSTDTQYF
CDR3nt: TGTGCCAGCAGTTCCTTCGCGGGGAGCACAGATACGCAGTATTTT

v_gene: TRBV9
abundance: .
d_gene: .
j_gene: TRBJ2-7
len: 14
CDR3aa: CASSFRDNSYEQYF
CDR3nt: TGTGCCAGCAGCTTCCGGGACAACTCCTACGAGCAGTACTTC

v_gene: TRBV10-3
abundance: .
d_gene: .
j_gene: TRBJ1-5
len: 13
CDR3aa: CATSLTTSEAQHF
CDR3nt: TGTGCCACATCATTGACTACATCAGAGGCCCAGCATTTT

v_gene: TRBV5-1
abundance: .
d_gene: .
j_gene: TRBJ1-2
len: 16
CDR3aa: CASSLDPGDSGYGYTF
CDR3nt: TGCGCCAGCAGCTTGGACCCGGGAGACAGCGGCTATGGCTACACCTTC

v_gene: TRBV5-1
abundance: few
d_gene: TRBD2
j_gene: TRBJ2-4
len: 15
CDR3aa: CASSSTSGGRNIQYF
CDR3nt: TGCGCCAGCAGCTCGACTAGCGGGGGGCGGAACATTCAGTACTTC

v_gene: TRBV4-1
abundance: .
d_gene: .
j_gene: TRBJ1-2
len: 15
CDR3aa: CASSQDQGTSGGYTF
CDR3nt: TGCGCCAGCAGCCAAGATCAGGGGACAAGCGGAGGCTACACCTTC

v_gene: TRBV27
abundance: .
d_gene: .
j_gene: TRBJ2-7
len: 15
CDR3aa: CASSLRATGMHEQYF
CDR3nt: TGTGCCAGCAGTTTGAGGGCCACAGGGATGCACGAGCAGTACTTC

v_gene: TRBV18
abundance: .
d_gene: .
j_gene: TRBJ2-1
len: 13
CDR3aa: CASSQQGYNEQFF
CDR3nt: TGTGCCAGCTCACAACAGGGCTACAATGAGCAGTTCTTC

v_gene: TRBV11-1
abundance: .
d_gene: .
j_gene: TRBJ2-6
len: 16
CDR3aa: CASTPGFSSGANVLTF
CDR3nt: TGTGCCAGCACCCCGGGGTTTTCCTCTGGGGCCAACGTCCTGACTTTC

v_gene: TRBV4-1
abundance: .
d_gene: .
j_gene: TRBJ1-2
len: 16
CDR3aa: CASSHDLRGSGYGYTF
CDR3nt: TGCGCCAGCAGCCACGATTTACGGGGAAGCGGGTATGGCTACACCTTC

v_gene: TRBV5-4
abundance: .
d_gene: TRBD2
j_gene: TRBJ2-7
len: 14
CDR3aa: CASSPGRGAYEQYF
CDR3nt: TGTGCCAGCAGCCCCGGGCGGGGGGCCTACGAGCAGTACTTC

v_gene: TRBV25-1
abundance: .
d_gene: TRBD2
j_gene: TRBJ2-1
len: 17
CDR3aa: CASSASSGGTPRNEQFF
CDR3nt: TGTGCCAGCAGTGCCTCTAGCGGGGGGACCCCGAGGAATGAGCAGTTCTTC

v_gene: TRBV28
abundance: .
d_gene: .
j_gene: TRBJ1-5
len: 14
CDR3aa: CASSFIQRGQPQHF
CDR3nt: TGTGCCAGCAGTTTCATCCAGCGGGGCCAGCCCCAGCATTTT

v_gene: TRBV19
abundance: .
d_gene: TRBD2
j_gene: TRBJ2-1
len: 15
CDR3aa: CASSPTSGGRVEQFF
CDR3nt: TGTGCCAGTAGCCCGACTAGCGGGGGTCGGGTTGAGCAGTTCTTC

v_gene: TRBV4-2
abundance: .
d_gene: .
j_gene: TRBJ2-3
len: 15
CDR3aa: CASSQGRTEGDTQYF
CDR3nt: TGTGCCAGCAGCCAAGGTAGGACAGAGGGAGATACGCAGTATTTT

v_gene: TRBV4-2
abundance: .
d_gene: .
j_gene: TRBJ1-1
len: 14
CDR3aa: CASSDREPGTEAFF
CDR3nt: TGTGCCAGCAGCGACCGGGAGCCCGGGACTGAAGCTTTCTTT

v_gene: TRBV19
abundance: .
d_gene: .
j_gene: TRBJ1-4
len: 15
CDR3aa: CASSIGPQGSEKLFF
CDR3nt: TGTGCCAGTAGTATTGGCCCCCAGGGATCGGAAAAACTGTTTTTT

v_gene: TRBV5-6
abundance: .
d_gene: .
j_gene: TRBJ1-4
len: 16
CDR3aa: CASSSPGSATNEKLFF
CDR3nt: TGTGCCAGCAGCTCACCCGGGAGTGCAACTAATGAAAAACTGTTTTTT

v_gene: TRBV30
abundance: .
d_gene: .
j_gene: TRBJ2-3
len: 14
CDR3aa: CAATGTPSTDTQYF
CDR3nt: TGTGCCGCCACCGGGACACCTAGCACAGATACGCAGTATTTT

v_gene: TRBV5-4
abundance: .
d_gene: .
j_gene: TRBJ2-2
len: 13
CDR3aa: CASSWGSGGELFF
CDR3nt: TGTGCCAGCAGCTGGGGCTCGGGCGGGGAGCTGTTTTTT

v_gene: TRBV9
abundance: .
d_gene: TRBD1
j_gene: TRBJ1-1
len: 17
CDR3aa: CASSRGVGTGRVAEAFF
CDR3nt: TGTGCCAGCAGCAGAGGAGTGGGGACAGGGCGTGTAGCTGAAGCTTTCTTT

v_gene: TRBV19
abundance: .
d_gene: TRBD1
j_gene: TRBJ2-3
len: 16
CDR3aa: CASSTTGQGRTDTQYF
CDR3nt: TGTGCCAGTAGTACGACGGGACAGGGGAGGACAGATACGCAGTATTTT

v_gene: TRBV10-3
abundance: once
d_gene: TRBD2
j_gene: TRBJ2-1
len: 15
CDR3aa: CAISAGGAGYNEQFF
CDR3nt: TGTGCCATCAGTGCCGGGGGGGCAGGCTACAATGAGCAGTTCTTC

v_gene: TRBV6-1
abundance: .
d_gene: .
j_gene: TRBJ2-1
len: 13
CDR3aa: CASSTAEGHGGFF
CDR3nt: TGTGCCAGCAGTACAGCTGAGGGCCACGGGGGGTTCTTC

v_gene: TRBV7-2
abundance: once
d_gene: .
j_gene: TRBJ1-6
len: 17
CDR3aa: CASSLEAGGRIVSPLHF
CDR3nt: TGTGCCAGCAGCTTAGAGGCCGGGGGGCGGATAGTTTCACCCCTCCACTTT

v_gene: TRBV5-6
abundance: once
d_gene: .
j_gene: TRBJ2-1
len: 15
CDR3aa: CASSLGDIPYNEQFF
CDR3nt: TGTGCCAGCAGCTTGGGGGACATACCCTACAATGAGCAGTTCTTC

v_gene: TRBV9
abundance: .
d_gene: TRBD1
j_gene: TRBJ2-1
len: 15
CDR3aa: CASSEQGSFGDEQFF
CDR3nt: TGTGCCAGCAGCGAACAGGGGTCTTTCGGTGATGAGCAGTTCTTC

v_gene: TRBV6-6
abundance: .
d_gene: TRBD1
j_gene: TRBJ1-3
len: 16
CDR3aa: CASSYPTGGSGNTIYF
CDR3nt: TGTGCCAGCAGTTACCCCACAGGGGGTTCAGGAAACACCATATATTTT

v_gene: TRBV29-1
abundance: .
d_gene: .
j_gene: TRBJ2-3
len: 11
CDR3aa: CSVSQGNTQYF
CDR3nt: TGCAGCGTTTCTCAGGGCAATACGCAGTATTTT

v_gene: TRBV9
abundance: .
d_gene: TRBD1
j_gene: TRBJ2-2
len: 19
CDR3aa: CASSVGLGGGTGPTGELLF
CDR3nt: TGTGCCAGCAGCGTAGGATTGGGGGGAGGGACAGGGCCCACCGGGGAGCTGCTTTTT

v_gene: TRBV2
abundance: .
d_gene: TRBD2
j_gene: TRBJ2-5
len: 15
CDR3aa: CASSDLRGGPETQYF
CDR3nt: TGTGCCAGCAGTGACTTGCGGGGGGGCCCCGAGACCCAGTACTTC

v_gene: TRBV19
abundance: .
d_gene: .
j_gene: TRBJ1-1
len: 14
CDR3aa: CASTFSQVNTEAFF
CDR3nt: TGTGCCAGTACATTTTCACAGGTGAACACTGAAGCTTTCTTT

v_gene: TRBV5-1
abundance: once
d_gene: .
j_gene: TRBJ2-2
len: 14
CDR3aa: CASSSPDITGELFF
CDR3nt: TGCGCCAGCAGTAGTCCGGACATAACCGGGGAGCTGTTTTTT

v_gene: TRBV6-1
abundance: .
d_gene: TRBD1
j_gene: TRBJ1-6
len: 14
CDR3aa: CAILSDRARSPLHF
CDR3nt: TGTGCCATCCTTTCGGACAGGGCAAGGTCACCCCTCCACTTT